Below are 20 T cell receptor beta chains sequenced from a single sample in a study of regulatory T cells in long-lasting Graves disease. As for time point: persistent/refractory GD, antithyroid drugs over 5 years with positive TRAb. From RNA extracted from PBMCs, the TCR library was made. Arm-PCR of CDR3 regions and iRepertoire HTBI primers were used to build TCR beta libraries. TCRdb reprocessed the multiplex PCR reads via MiXCR and lists one record per CDR3 protein. The sample includes 450,000 or so distinct CDR3 sequences, around 20% seen only once; the top ten take about 8.3%. This specimen consisted of peripheral blood mononuclear cells (PBMCs), obtained when the disease was refractory, from a patient treated with antithyroid drugs. The origin of the receptors is a female donor with Graves disease.

This clonotype was detected a few times. The chain has TRBV6-2 or TRBV6-3 and TRBJ2-7; D gene ambiguous. This CDR3 comprises 13 residues. Trimming removed 3 bases from V and 2 bases from J, with 8 bases in between. CDR1 and CDR2 (germline): MNHEY, SVGEGT. CDR3 sequence: CASSYHEPYEQYF. DNA of the CDR3: TGTGCCAGCAGTTATCACGAGCCCTACGAGCAGTACTTC.

A remark on this clonotype: A much larger clone is a single base away; this may be a read error. CDR3 nucleotides: TGTGCCAGCAGCTCAAGATTAGGGGGGACTAATGGCTACGCCTTC. Amino acid sequence: CASSSRLGGTNGYAF. The rearrangement links TRBV3-1 to TRBJ1-2; tentative D call: TRBD1 (6 bases). Germline V CDR1 and CDR2: LGHDT, YNNKEL (reference sequence). The CDR3 spans 15 residues.

Concerning this clonotype itself: This CDR3 fails to terminate in the conserved phenylalanine or tryptophan, so it likely reflects a read error. The V and J genes are TRBV10-3 and TRBJ1-3; D is uncertain. Looked up from germline, CDR1 is ENHRY and CDR2 is SYGVKD. The CDR3 covers 13 residues. V lost 4 bases to trimming and J lost 2 bases, with 6 bases between them. The CDR3 DNA is TGTGCCATCAGTGTAAAGGCTGGAAACACCATATATTCT. Translating it yields CAISVKAGNTIYS.

V usage is TRBV6-1 and J usage is TRBJ2-7; 10 nucleotides align to TRBD2. The CDR3 spans 16 residues. Germline loops: CDR1 MNHNS, CDR2 SASEGT. V trimming: 5 bases; J trimming: 0 bases; junction bases outside the gene matches: 7. The CDR3 DNA sequence: TGTGCCAGCAGTCCGAGTAGCGGGAGGAGCTCCTACGAGCAGTACTTC. Its protein product is CASSPSSGRSSYEQYF.

This clonotype was counted only a few times. V usage is TRBV30 and J usage is TRBJ1-1, with D uncertain. This CDR3 comprises 13 residues. V dropped 4 bases and J dropped 1 base, with 10 bases sitting between them. Per the germline V gene, CDR1 is GTSNPN and CDR2 is SVGIG (reference sequence). For the CDR3, the DNA is TGTGCCTGGACCCATCTGGAGAACACTGAAGCTTTCTTT. Protein product: CAWTHLENTEAFF. Supplemented by reference TRBV30 and TRBJ1-1, the full variable domain reads SQTIHQWPATLVQPVGSPLSLECTVEGTSNPNLYWYRQAAGRGLQLLFYSVGIGQISSEVPQNLSASRPQDRQFILSSKKLLLSDSGFYLCAWTHLENTEAFFGQGTRLTVV.

About this clonotype: This may stem from a read error, because a much larger clone lies one nucleotide away. This rearrangement joins TRBV6-2 or TRBV6-3 to TRBJ1-1; 8 bases align to TRBD1. The CDR3 covers 13 residues. Per the germline V gene, CDR1 is MNHEY and CDR2 is SVGEGT. The DNA of the CDR3 is TGTACCAGCAGTGAAACAGGGGGAACTGAAGCTTTCTTT. This codes for CTSSETGGTEAFF.

About this clonotype itself: Likely a read error: the CDR3 ends without its conserved phenylalanine or tryptophan. The chain recombines TRBV5-1 with TRBJ1-1; D unresolved. Germline lookup yields CDR1 SGHRS and CDR2 YFSETQ. The CDR3 has 13 residues. V was pared by 0 bases and J by 5 bases, with 8 bases between. CDR3: CASSLDSVTEAFL. CDR3 DNA sequence: TGCGCCAGCAGCTTGGATTCCGTTACTGAAGCTTTCCTT.

This clonotype was seen at least ten times. The J gene is TRBJ2-7, the V gene TRBV27; the D gene is possibly TRBD2 (6 bases). V dropped 6 bases and J dropped 6 bases, with 15 bases sitting between them. The V gene's germline CDR1 is MNHEY and CDR2 SMNVEV (reference sequence). The CDR3 has 13 amino acids. This CDR3 reads CASRRDLGGEQYF. The CDR3 nucleotides read TGTGCCAGCAGAAGGGACTTAGGCGGCGAGCAGTACTTC.

Many counts were recorded for this clonotype. V gene TRBV6-1 combines with J gene TRBJ1-2; the match to TRBD1 covers 7 bases. Trimming cost V 6 bases and J 2 bases; bases outside gene matches: 12. There are 16 residues in the CDR3. From germline, CDR1 is MNHNS and CDR2 SASEGT. In DNA form, the CDR3 reads TGTGCCAGCAGACACCAACCTGCGACAGGGAACTATGGCTACACCTTC. This encodes CASRHQPATGNYGYTF.

This clonotype has a count of ten or more. This chain links TRBV11-2 with TRBJ1-2, with 9 bases aligning to TRBD1. V lost 5 bases and J lost 7; bases outside the gene matches: 14. CDR1 is SGHAT, CDR2 FQNNGV, per germline. This CDR3 has 16 residues. The CDR3 coding sequence is TGTGCCAGCAGCACATACCGGGACAGGGAACTGGGTGGCTACACCTTC. Amino acids: CASSTYRDRELGGYTF.

This clonotype has ten or more counts. The V call is TRBV12-3 or TRBV12-4, the J call TRBJ1-1; 7 bases align to TRBD1. The CDR3 is made up of 13 amino acids. The ends lost 10 bases at V and 3 bases at J; junction bases unmatched: 8. The chain's CDR3 is CAIRRGIYTEAFF. Here the CDR3 DNA reads TGTGCCATCCGCAGGGGGATCTACACTGAAGCTTTCTTT.

This clonotype appeared many times. The rearrangement joins TRBV28 to TRBJ1-2, with D possibly matching TRBD1 (5 bases). This CDR3 is built from 12 residues. Germline CDR1 is MDHEN and CDR2 is SYDVKM. V lost 3 bases, J lost 7 bases, and 9 bases lay in between. This CDR3 is CASSLAGLGYTF. The CDR3 nucleotides are TGTGCCAGCAGTTTGGCAGGGCTTGGCTACACCTTC.

This clonotype was seen a handful of times. The V and J genes are TRBV6-1 and TRBJ2-2, with 11 positions matching TRBD2. The length of the CDR3 is 16 residues. Germline loops: CDR1 MNHNS, CDR2 SASEGT. After removal of 1 base from V and 5 bases from J, the junction contained 3 bases not matched to a gene. The CDR3 loop reads CASSEVPSGRTGELFF. As DNA, the CDR3 is TGTGCCAGCAGTGAAGTTCCTAGCGGGAGGACCGGGGAGCTGTTTTTT.

The V call is TRBV6-2 or TRBV6-3, the J call TRBJ1-5, with D unclear. Germline V gene data show CDR1 as MNHEY and CDR2 as SVGEGT. V was cut by 5 bases and J by 8 bases, with 7 bases left in between. The CDR3 extends over 11 amino acids. Here the CDR3 DNA reads TGTGCCAGCAGTGATACGGAGCCCCAGCATTTT. Translating gives CASSDTEPQHF.

This clonotype was observed a handful of times. This CDR3 is CASSLRLTAGEYF. The CDR3 nucleotides are TGTGCCAGCAGCCTTCGACTCACGGCGGGAGAGTATTTT. The V gene is TRBV3-1, the J gene TRBJ2-3, with 7 bases aligning to TRBD2. The V segment lost 4 bases and the J segment 13 bases; nucleotides outside the gene matches: 11. This CDR3 region has 13 residues. Germline V lookup: CDR1 LGHDT, CDR2 YNNKEL (reference sequence).

This clonotype was seen more than once but under ten times. The chain combines TRBV20-1 with TRBJ2-5; D remains unclear. Trimming took off 0 bases at V and 5 bases at J, with 13 bases between the two ends. Germline values: CDR1 DFQATT, CDR2 SNEGSKA (reference sequence). CDR3 length: 14 amino acids. The CDR3 DNA reads TGCAGTGCTAGAGAGCCCGCTCATTGGGAGACCCAGTACTTC. This gives the protein CSAREPAHWETQYF.

The genes are TRBV30 and TRBJ2-2, with a possible D match to TRBD1 (6 bases). V lost 4 bases and J 5 bases, leaving 17 bases between the germline ends. CDR3 length equals 15 residues. Germline CDR1 GTSNPN, CDR2 SVGIG (reference sequence). The CDR3 DNA is TGTGCCTGGACAGGGGCCAGGGGAAAAACCGGGGAGCTGTTTTTT. As protein: CAWTGARGKTGELFF.

This clonotype was seen a few times. The chain is built from TRBV30 and TRBJ1-2; the D is unclear. CDR3 size: 14 residues. Between the trimmed V and J ends, which lost 0 bases and 4 bases, there was a span of 12 bases. Germline V gene lookup returns CDR1 GTSNPN and CDR2 SVGIG (reference sequence). The CDR3 DNA sequence: TGTGCCTGGAGTGTACGGGTTTATAGCTATGGCTACACCTTC. This codes for CAWSVRVYSYGYTF.

The chain employs TRBV9 and TRBJ2-2, with D hard to call. CDR1 is SGDLS, CDR2 YYNGEE, per germline. The CDR3 contains 14 residues. The V gene lost 3 bases and the J gene lost 6 bases, with 12 bases spanning the gap. The CDR3 region has the DNA TGTGCCAGCAGCGCCAGACACTTGCCCGGGGAGCTGTTTTTT. The encoded protein is CASSARHLPGELFF. The full variable domain, rest sourced from reference TRBV9 and TRBJ2-2, is DSGVTQTPKHLITATGQRVTLRCSPRSGDLSVYWYQQSLDQGLQFLIQYYNGEERAKGNILERFSAQQFPDLHSELNLSSLELGDSALYFCASSARHLPGELFFGEGSRLTVL.

In regard to this clonotype: A much larger clone lies one base from this, so it may be a read error. This chain connects TRBV6-1 to TRBJ2-7; D remains unclear. The CDR3 has 14 amino acids. Germline V lookup: CDR1 MNHNS, CDR2 SASEGT. CDR3 sequence reads: CAGSRDLPSYEQYF. In DNA, the CDR3 is TGTGCCGGCAGTAGAGATCTCCCCTCCTACGAGCAGTACTTC.